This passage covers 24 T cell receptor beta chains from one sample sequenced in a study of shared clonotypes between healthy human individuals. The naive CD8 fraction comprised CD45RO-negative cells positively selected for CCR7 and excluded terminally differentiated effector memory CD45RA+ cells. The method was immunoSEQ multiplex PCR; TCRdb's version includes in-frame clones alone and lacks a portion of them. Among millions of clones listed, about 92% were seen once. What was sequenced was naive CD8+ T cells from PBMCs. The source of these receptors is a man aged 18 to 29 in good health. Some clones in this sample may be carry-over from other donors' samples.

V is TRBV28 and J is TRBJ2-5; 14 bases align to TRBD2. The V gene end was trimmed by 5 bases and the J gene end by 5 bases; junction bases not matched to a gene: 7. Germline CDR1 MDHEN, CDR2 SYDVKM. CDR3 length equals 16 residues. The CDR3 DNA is TGTGCCAGCAGTCCCCTTTGGACTAGCGGGAGGGAGACCCAGTACTTC. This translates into CASSPLWTSGRETQYF.

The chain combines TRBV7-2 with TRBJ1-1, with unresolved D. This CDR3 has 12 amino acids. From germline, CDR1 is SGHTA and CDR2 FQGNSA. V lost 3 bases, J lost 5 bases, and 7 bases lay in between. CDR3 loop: CASSFKGTEAFF. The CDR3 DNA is TGTGCCAGCAGCTTTAAAGGAACTGAAGCTTTCTTT.

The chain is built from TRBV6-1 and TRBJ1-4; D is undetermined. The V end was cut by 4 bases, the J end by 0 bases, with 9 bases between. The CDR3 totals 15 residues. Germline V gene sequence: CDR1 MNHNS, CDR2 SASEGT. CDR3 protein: CASSGIIATNEKLFF. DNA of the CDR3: TGTGCCAGCAGTGGTATCATTGCAACTAATGAAAAACTGTTTTTT.

CDR3 DNA: TGTGCCAGCACCGGGGGAGTACTACCGGGCTACACCTTC. This codes for CASTGGVLPGYTF. J is TRBJ1-2 and V is TRBV6-1; TRBD1 is a possible D gene (5 bases). V gave up 7 bases and J gave up 8 bases, with 17 bases separating them. CDR1 MNHNS and CDR2 SASEGT come from the germline V gene. The CDR3 contains 13 residues.

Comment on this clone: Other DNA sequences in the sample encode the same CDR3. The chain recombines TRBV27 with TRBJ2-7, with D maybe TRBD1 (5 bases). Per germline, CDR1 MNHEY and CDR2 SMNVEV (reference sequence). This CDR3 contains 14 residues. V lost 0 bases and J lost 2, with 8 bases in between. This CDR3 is CASSLSDRPYEQYF. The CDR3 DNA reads TGTGCCAGCAGTTTATCCGACAGACCCTACGAGCAGTACTTC.

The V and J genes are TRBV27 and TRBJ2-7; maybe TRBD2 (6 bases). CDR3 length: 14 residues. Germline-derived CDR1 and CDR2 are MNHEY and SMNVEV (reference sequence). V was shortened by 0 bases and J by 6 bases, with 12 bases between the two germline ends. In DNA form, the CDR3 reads TGTGCCAGCAGTTTATCGATACTAGCTCTCGAGCAGTACTTC. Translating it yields CASSLSILALEQYF.

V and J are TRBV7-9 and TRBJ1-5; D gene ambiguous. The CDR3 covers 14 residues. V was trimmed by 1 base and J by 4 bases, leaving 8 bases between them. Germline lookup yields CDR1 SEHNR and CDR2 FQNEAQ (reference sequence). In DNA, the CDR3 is TGTGCCAGCAGCTTAGATGTAGGTAATCAGCCCCAGCATTTT. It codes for CASSLDVGNQPQHF.

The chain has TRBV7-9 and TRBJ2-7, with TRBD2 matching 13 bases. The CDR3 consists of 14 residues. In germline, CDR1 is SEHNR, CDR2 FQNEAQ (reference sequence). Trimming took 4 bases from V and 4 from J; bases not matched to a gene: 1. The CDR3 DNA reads TGTGCCAGCAGCTCGGGACTAGCGGGATACGAGCAGTACTTC. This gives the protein CASSSGLAGYEQYF.

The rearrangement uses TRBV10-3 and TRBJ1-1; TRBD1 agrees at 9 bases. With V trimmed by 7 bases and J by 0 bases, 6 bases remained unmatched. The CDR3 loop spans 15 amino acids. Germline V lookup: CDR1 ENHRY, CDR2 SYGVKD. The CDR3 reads CAITSTGGLNTEAFF. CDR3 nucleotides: TGTGCCATCACTTCCACAGGGGGCCTGAACACTGAAGCTTTCTTT.

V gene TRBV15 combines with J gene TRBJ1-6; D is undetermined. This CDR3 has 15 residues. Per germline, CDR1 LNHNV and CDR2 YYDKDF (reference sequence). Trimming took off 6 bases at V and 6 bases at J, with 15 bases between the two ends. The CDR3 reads CATSTDGVFNSPLHF. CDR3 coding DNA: TGTGCCACCAGTACCGACGGGGTTTTTAATTCACCCCTCCACTTT.

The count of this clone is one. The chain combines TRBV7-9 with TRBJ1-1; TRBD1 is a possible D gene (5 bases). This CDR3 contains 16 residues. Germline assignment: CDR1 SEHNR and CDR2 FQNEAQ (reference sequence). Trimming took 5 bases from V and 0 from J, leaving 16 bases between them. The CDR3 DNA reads TGTGCCAGCAGCCCCGCGGGGGTCGGGATGAACACTGAAGCTTTCTTT. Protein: CASSPAGVGMNTEAFF.

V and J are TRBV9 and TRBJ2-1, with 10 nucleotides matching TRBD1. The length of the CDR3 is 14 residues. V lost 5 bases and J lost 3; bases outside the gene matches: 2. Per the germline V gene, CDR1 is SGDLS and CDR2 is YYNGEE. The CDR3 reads CASSRTGGYNEQFF. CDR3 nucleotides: TGTGCCAGCAGTCGGACAGGGGGCTACAATGAGCAGTTCTTC.

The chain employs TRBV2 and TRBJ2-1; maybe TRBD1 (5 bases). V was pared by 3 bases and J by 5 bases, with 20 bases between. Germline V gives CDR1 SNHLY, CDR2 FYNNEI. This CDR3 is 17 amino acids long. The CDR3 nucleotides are TGTGCCAGCAGTGATGACAGCCGGCAATCGATCAACAATGAGCAGTTCTTC. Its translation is CASSDDSRQSINNEQFF.

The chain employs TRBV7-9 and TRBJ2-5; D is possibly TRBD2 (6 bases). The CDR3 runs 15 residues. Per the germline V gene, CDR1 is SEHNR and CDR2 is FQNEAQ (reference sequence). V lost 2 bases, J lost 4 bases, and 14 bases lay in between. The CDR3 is CASSLNAGRRETQYF. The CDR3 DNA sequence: TGTGCCAGCAGCTTAAATGCCGGGAGAAGAGAGACCCAGTACTTC.

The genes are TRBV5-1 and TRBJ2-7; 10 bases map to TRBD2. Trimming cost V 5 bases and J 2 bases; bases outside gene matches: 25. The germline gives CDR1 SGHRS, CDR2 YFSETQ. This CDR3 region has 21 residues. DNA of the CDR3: TGCGCCAGCAGATATTCTCCGGGGGCGGTTCCCGAAAGCGGGAGGGCCTACGAGCAGTACTTC. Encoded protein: CASRYSPGAVPESGRAYEQYF.

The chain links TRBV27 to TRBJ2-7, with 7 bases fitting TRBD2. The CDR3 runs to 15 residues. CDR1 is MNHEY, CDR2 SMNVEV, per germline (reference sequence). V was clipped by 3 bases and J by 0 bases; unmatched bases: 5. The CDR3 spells CASSLWLADSYEQYF. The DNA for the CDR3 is TGTGCCAGCAGTTTGTGGCTAGCGGACTCCTACGAGCAGTACTTC.

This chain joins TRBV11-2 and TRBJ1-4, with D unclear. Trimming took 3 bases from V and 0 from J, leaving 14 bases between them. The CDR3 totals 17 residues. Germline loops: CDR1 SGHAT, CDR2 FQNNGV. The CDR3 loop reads CASSFGNFRATNEKLFF. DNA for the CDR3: TGTGCCAGCAGCTTTGGCAACTTCCGTGCAACTAATGAAAAACTGTTTTTT. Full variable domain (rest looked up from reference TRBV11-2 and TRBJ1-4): EAGVAQSPRYKIIEKRQSVAFWCNPISGHATLYWYQQILGQGPKLLIQFQNNGVVDDSQLPKDRFSAERLKGVDSTLKIQPAKLEDSAVYLCASSFGNFRATNEKLFFGSGTQLSVL.

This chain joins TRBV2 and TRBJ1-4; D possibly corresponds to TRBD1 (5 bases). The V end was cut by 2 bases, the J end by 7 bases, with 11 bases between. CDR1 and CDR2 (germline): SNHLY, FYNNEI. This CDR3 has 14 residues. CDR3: CASSETQGGEKLFF. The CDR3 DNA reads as TGTGCCAGCAGTGAAACCCAGGGAGGTGAAAAACTGTTTTTT.

This CDR3 reads CASSPERVSYNEQFF. In DNA form, the CDR3 reads TGTGCCAGCAGTCCGGAGCGGGTGTCCTACAATGAGCAGTTCTTC. The rearrangement uses TRBV6-4 and TRBJ2-1; maybe TRBD2 (6 bases). From germline, CDR1 is MRHNA and CDR2 SNTAGT. V lost 5 bases to trimming and J lost 1 base, with 12 bases between them. There are 15 residues in the CDR3.

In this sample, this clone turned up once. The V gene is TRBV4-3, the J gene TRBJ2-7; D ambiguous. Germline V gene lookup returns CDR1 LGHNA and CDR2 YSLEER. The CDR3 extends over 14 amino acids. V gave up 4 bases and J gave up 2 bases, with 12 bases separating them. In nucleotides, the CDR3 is TGCGCCAGCAGCCCCGCACAGAACACCTACGAGCAGTACTTC. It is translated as CASSPAQNTYEQYF.

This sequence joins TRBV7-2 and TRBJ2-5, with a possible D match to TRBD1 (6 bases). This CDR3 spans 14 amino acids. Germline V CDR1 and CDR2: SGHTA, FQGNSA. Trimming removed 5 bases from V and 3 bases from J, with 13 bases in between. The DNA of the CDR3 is TGTGCCAGCAGCCACAGGGCAGTGGAAGAGACCCAGTACTTC. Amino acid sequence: CASSHRAVEETQYF.

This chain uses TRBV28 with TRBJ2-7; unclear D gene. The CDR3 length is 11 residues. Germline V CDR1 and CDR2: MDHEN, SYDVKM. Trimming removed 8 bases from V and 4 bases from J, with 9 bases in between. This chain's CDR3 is CASLKGYEQYF. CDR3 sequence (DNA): TGTGCCAGCCTGAAGGGATACGAGCAGTACTTC.

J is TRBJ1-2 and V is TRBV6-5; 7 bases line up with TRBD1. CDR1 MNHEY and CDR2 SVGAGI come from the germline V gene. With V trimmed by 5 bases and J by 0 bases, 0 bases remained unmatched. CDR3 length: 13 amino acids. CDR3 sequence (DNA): TGTGCCAGCAGTGGGACAGCTAACTATGGCTACACCTTC. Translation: CASSGTANYGYTF.

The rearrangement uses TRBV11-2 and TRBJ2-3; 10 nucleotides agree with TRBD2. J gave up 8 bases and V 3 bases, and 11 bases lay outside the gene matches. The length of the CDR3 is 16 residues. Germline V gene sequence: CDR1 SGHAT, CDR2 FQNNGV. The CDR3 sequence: CASSFPGLAARGTQYF. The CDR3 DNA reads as TGTGCCAGCAGCTTTCCAGGACTAGCGGCGAGGGGTACGCAGTATTTT.